This T cell receptor (beta chain) was profiled in a study of blood T cell repertoires in COVID-19. Generated by immunoSEQ multiplex PCR, the TCRdb table keeps only in-frame clones and is missing some. Among roughly 250,000 clones, roughly 87% were seen once, and the ten largest hold approximately 7.9%. Sequenced: peripheral blood. The sequence was collected from a man aged 55 to 70 who had recovered from COVID-19.

The CDR3 bases are TGCAGTGCTAGTCCCTTCTCCTACGAGCAGTACTTC. It encodes CSASPFSYEQYF. This chain links TRBV20-1 with TRBJ2-7; D not resolved. CDR3 length: 12 amino acids. Germline-derived CDR1 and CDR2 are DFQATT and SNEGSKA (reference sequence). V was shortened by 3 bases and J by 0 bases, with 6 bases between the two germline ends.